These 5 T cell receptor beta chains originate from one sample sequenced in a study of shared clonotypes between healthy human individuals. Sequencing was performed with immunoSEQ multiplex PCR; in TCRdb, only in-frame clones are kept and a portion is missing. The sample includes some 2,100,000 clones, around 95% of them seen just once. Sequencing input: naive CD4+ T cells sorted from blood. Subset here: CD45RA+ positively selected. The origin of the receptors is a man aged 18-30 years in good health.

The CDR3 nucleotides are TGTGCCAGCAGCAGCCGGGACAGTACTTACGAGCAGTACTTC. It translates to CASSSRDSTYEQYF. The chain couples TRBV11-1 to TRBJ2-7; 7 bases agree with TRBD1. The CDR3 consists of 14 residues. Germline-derived CDR1 and CDR2 are SGHAT and FQDESV (reference sequence). V shed 5 bases, J shed 4 bases, and the junction held 8 bases outside the gene matches. The whole variable domain, filled in from reference TRBV11-1 and TRBJ2-7, reads EAEVAQSPRYKITEKSQAVAFWCDPISGHATLYWYRQILGQGPELLVQFQDESVVDDSQLPKDRFSAERLKGVDSTLKIQPAELGDSAMYLCASSSRDSTYEQYFGPGTRLTVT.

The chain recombines TRBV14 with TRBJ1-2; the match to TRBD1 covers 7 bases. Trimming took 4 bases from V and 4 from J; bases not matched to a gene: 9. Per the germline V gene, CDR1 is SGHDN and CDR2 is FVKESK. This CDR3 is built from 15 residues. CDR3 coding DNA: TGTGCCAGCAGCCCTAACCGGGACAGCCTCTATGGCTACACCTTC. Its protein product is CASSPNRDSLYGYTF.

The chain uses TRBV28 and TRBJ2-3; D remains unclear. Germline V gene data show CDR1 as MDHEN and CDR2 as SYDVKM. V lost 2 bases to trimming and J lost 2 bases, with 8 bases between them. There are 14 residues in the CDR3. The CDR3 protein is CASSLRTHTDTQYF. The CDR3, as DNA: TGTGCCAGCAGTTTAAGGACCCACACAGATACGCAGTATTTT.

This clone was seen a single time. This chain links TRBV30 with TRBJ1-5, with a weak D call TRBD1 (6 bases). The CDR3 covers 14 residues. V dropped 2 bases and J dropped 11 bases, with 19 bases sitting between them. Per germline, CDR1 GTSNPN and CDR2 SVGIG (reference sequence). The CDR3 DNA sequence: TGTGCCTGGAGTCAAGACAGGCCCCCTGCATCCCAGCATTTT. This sequence encodes CAWSQDRPPASQHF.

The chain couples TRBV6-1 to TRBJ2-2; 10 nucleotides agree with TRBD2. After removal of 3 bases from V and 7 bases from J, the junction contained 8 bases not matched to a gene. Germline CDR1 and CDR2: MNHNS and SASEGT. This CDR3 has 16 amino acids. CDR3 amino acids: CASSDWSGRAGGELFF. The CDR3 DNA is TGTGCCAGCAGTGACTGGAGCGGGAGGGCCGGCGGGGAGCTGTTTTTT.